These T cell receptor beta chains were read from a single sample in a study of T-cell reconstitution after alpha-beta-depleted transplantation in children. TCRdb called the PCR reads again in MiXCR, with one record for every CDR3 protein. The sample has hundreds of thousands of distinct CDR3 sequences, roughly 14% seen once. Material: PBMCs, obtained before TCRalphabeta/CD19-depleted stem cell transplant. All receptors derive from a girl aged 2 to 10 with congenital amegakaryocytic thrombocytopenia, due to receive a stem cell transplant. Both conserved end residues are part of each CDR3. The order of the fields is clone size, CDR3 length, V gene, J gene, D gene, CDR3 DNA, CDR3 protein. The D gene is left open where the match is weak. Clone size, where shown, is once, few, many, or a class for clones that have expanded.

abundance: NA; len: 14; v_gene: TRBV5-1; j_gene: TRBJ2-1; d_gene: NA; CDR3nt: TGCGCCAGCCAACCCGGTAGGACGTACAATGAGCAGTTCTTC; CDR3aa: CASQPGRTYNEQFF
abundance: few; len: 13; v_gene: TRBV20-1; j_gene: TRBJ2-1; d_gene: NA; CDR3nt: TGCAGTGCTAGCGGGAAGGCTATGGTTGAGCAGTTCTTC; CDR3aa: CSASGKAMVEQFF
abundance: NA; len: 15; v_gene: TRBV12-3/TRBV12-4; j_gene: TRBJ2-7; d_gene: TRBD2; CDR3nt: TGTGCCAGCAGCCCTACTAGCGGCCTTGCCTACGAGCAGTACTTC; CDR3aa: CASSPTSGLAYEQYF
abundance: many; len: 13; v_gene: TRBV20-1; j_gene: TRBJ1-2; d_gene: TRBD1; CDR3nt: TGCAGTGGACAGGGCGCGGGGAACTATGGCTACACCTTC; CDR3aa: CSGQGAGNYGYTF
abundance: many; len: 13; v_gene: TRBV12-3/TRBV12-4; j_gene: TRBJ1-3; d_gene: NA; CDR3nt: TGTGCCAGCAGTCCCCGGGAGGGAAACACCATATATTTT; CDR3aa: CASSPREGNTIYF
abundance: many; len: 14; v_gene: TRBV10-3; j_gene: TRBJ2-7; d_gene: TRBD1; CDR3nt: TGTGCCATCAGCCAGGACCAGGGGGTTCACGAGCAGTACTTC; CDR3aa: CAISQDQGVHEQYF
abundance: NA; len: 13; v_gene: TRBV5-5; j_gene: TRBJ2-7; d_gene: TRBD2; CDR3nt: TGTGCCAGCAGCTCGACTAGCGGGATCGAGCAGTACTTC; CDR3aa: CASSSTSGIEQYF
abundance: NA; len: 15; v_gene: TRBV5-1; j_gene: TRBJ1-1; d_gene: TRBD1; CDR3nt: TGCGCCAGCAGCCTATCGGGACAGGGAGGGGCTGAAGCTTTCTTT; CDR3aa: CASSLSGQGGAEAFF
abundance: NA; len: 15; v_gene: TRBV5-8; j_gene: TRBJ1-5; d_gene: TRBD1; CDR3nt: TGTGCCAGCAGCTCACCCCCACAGGGGAGGCAGCCCCAGCATTTT; CDR3aa: CASSSPPQGRQPQHF
abundance: many; len: 14; v_gene: TRBV5-1; j_gene: TRBJ2-2; d_gene: NA; CDR3nt: TGCGCCAGCAGCATGGAGACGTTCACCGGGGAGCTGTTTTTT; CDR3aa: CASSMETFTGELFF
abundance: once; len: 14; v_gene: TRBV5-6; j_gene: TRBJ1-5; d_gene: TRBD1; CDR3nt: TGTGCCAGCAGCACAAGACAGGGGGCTCGGCCCCAGCATTTT; CDR3aa: CASSTRQGARPQHF
abundance: few; len: 15; v_gene: TRBV5-5; j_gene: TRBJ2-3; d_gene: NA; CDR3nt: TGTGCCAGCAGCTTGGGAAGTTCCGCCACAGATACGCAGTATTTT; CDR3aa: CASSLGSSATDTQYF
abundance: many; len: 17; v_gene: TRBV20-1; j_gene: TRBJ1-1; d_gene: NA; CDR3nt: TGCAGTGCTAGAGATTCAGGGGACATATGGTTGAACACTGAAGCTTTCTTT; CDR3aa: CSARDSGDIWLNTEAFF
abundance: many; len: 13; v_gene: TRBV20-1; j_gene: TRBJ2-4; d_gene: NA; CDR3nt: TGCAGTGCTATACCGCTAGCCAAAAACATTCAGTACTTC; CDR3aa: CSAIPLAKNIQYF
abundance: NA; len: 15; v_gene: TRBV7-9; j_gene: TRBJ2-3; d_gene: TRBD2; CDR3nt: TGTGCCACCCCCGAGAGCGGGAGTTGGGCAGATACGCAGTATTTT; CDR3aa: CATPESGSWADTQYF
abundance: NA; len: 16; v_gene: TRBV9; j_gene: TRBJ2-1; d_gene: NA; CDR3nt: TGTGCCAGCAGCGAGGGGGGACTTCAATTTTACAATGAGCAGTTCTTC; CDR3aa: CASSEGGLQFYNEQFF
abundance: few; len: 14; v_gene: TRBV28; j_gene: TRBJ2-1; d_gene: TRBD2; CDR3nt: TGTGCCGCCGTCGCTAGCGGGAGGCGCGATGAGCAGTTCTTC; CDR3aa: CAAVASGRRDEQFF
abundance: many; len: 15; v_gene: TRBV20-1; j_gene: TRBJ2-1; d_gene: TRBD2; CDR3nt: TGCAGTGCAAGGATACTAGCGGGAGGGCCCAATGAGCAGTTCTTC; CDR3aa: CSARILAGGPNEQFF
abundance: many; len: 16; v_gene: TRBV10-3; j_gene: TRBJ2-1; d_gene: NA; CDR3nt: TGTGCCATCAGTGAGTCTCTAGCCTCAACGTACAATGAGCAGTTCTTC; CDR3aa: CAISESLASTYNEQFF
abundance: few; len: 14; v_gene: TRBV3-1; j_gene: TRBJ2-7; d_gene: NA; CDR3nt: TGTGCCAGCAGCTACCGGGACGCTTCCTACGAGCAGTACTTC; CDR3aa: CASSYRDASYEQYF
abundance: many; len: 15; v_gene: TRBV5-1; j_gene: TRBJ2-2; d_gene: NA; CDR3nt: TGCGCCAGCAGCTTGTCGTCTAGGAACACCGGGGAGCTGTTTTTT; CDR3aa: CASSLSSRNTGELFF
abundance: few; len: 17; v_gene: TRBV6-5; j_gene: TRBJ2-5; d_gene: NA; CDR3nt: TGTGCCAGCAGTTACCGTAGTTGGACAGACCAGGAAGAGACCCAGTACTTC; CDR3aa: CASSYRSWTDQEETQYF
abundance: many; len: 13; v_gene: TRBV12-3/TRBV12-4; j_gene: TRBJ1-5; d_gene: NA; CDR3nt: TGTGCCAGCCGCCTTCATTTCAATCAGCCCCAGCATTTT; CDR3aa: CASRLHFNQPQHF
abundance: many; len: 13; v_gene: TRBV20-1; j_gene: TRBJ2-1; d_gene: TRBD2; CDR3nt: TGCAGTGCTCGACTTACGGGAGGCAATGAGCAGTTCTTC; CDR3aa: CSARLTGGNEQFF
abundance: NA; len: 18; v_gene: TRBV20-1; j_gene: TRBJ2-1; d_gene: NA; CDR3nt: TGCAGTGCTGCACGACCCAAGAAACTAGCCGCTTCCTACAATGAGCAGTTCTTC; CDR3aa: CSAARPKKLAASYNEQFF